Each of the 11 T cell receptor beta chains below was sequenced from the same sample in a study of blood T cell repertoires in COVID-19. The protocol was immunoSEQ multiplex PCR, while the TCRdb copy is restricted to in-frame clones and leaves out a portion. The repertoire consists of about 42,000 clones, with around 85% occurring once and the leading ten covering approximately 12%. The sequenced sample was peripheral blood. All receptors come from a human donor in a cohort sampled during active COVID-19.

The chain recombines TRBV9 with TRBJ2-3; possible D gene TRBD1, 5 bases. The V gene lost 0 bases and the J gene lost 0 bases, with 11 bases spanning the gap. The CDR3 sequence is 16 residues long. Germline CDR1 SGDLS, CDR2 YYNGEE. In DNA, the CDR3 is TGTGCCAGCAGCGTAGGGGGCTTAACTAGCACAGATACGCAGTATTTT. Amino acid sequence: CASSVGGLTSTDTQYF. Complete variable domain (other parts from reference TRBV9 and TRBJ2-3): DSGVTQTPKHLITATGQRVTLRCSPRSGDLSVYWYQQSLDQGLQFLIQYYNGEERAKGNILERFSAQQFPDLHSELNLSSLELGDSALYFCASSVGGLTSTDTQYFGPGTRLTVL.

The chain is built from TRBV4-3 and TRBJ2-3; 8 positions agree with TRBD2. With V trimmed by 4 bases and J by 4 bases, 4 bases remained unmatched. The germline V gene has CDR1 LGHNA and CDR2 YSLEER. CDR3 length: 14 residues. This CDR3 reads CASSLSGGADTQYF. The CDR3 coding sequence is TGCGCCAGCAGCCTCTCGGGGGGGGCAGATACGCAGTATTTT.

In nucleotides, the CDR3 is TGTGCCAGCAGTGTCGGCAGGGGGCACGGAGAGACCCAGTACTTC. Amino acid sequence: CASSVGRGHGETQYF. J is TRBJ2-5 and V is TRBV2; 8 bases are shared with TRBD1. CDR3 length: 15 residues. The J segment lost 4 bases and the V segment lost 4 bases, leaving 8 bases of the junction unmatched. The germline V gene has CDR1 SNHLY and CDR2 FYNNEI.

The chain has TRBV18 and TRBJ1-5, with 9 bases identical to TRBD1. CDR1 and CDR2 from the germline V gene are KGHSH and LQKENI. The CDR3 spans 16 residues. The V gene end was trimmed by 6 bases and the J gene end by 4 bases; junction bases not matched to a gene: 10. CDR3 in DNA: TGTGCCAGCTCGGGGACCGGGACAGGGCGAAATCAGCCCCAGCATTTT. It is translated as CASSGTGTGRNQPQHF.

The CDR3 reads CASSLFGGSSYEQYF. The CDR3 nucleotides are TGTGCCAGCAGCTTATTTGGCGGTAGCTCCTACGAGCAGTACTTC. This chain joins TRBV5-6 and TRBJ2-7; unclear D gene. The CDR3 extends over 15 amino acids. From germline, CDR1 is SGHDT and CDR2 YYEEEE. Deletions cut 2 bases from V and 0 bases from J, with 12 bases between.

CDR3 bases: TGTGCCAGCAGTATCCGGGTCACGAGTTCACCCCTCCACTTT. This codes for CASSIRVTSSPLHF. J is TRBJ1-6 and V is TRBV3-1 (or the pseudogene TRBV3-2); the D is unclear. Trimming pared 6 bases from V and 9 bases from J, leaving 15 bases between. Germline loops: CDR1 LGHDT, CDR2 YNNKEL (reference sequence). The CDR3 loop spans 14 amino acids.

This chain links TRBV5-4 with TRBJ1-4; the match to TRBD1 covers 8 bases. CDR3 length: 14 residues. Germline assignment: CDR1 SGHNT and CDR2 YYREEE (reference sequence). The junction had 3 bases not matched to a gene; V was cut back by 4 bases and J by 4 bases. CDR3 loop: CASSPGQVNEKLFF. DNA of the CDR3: TGTGCCAGCAGCCCGGGACAGGTTAATGAAAAACTGTTTTTT.

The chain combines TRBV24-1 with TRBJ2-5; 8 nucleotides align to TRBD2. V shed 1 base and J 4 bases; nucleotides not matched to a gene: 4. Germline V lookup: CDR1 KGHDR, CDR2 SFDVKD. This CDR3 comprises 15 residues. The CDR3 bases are TGTGCCACCAGTGATTTCGGGAGGGGCCCAGAGACCCAGTACTTC. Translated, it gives CATSDFGRGPETQYF.

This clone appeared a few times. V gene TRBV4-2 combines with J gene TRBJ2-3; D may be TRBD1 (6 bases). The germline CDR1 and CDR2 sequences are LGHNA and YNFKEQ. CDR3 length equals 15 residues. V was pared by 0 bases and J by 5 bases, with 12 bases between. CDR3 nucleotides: TGTGCCAGCAGCCAAGATCCCCAGGGGAAAGATACGCAGTATTTT. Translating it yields CASSQDPQGKDTQYF.

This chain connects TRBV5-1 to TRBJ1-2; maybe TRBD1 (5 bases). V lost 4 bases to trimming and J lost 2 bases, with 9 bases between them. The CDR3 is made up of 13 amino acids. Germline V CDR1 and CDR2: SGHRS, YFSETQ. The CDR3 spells CASSLDTNYGYTF. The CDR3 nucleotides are TGCGCCAGCAGCCTGGACACCAACTATGGCTACACCTTC.

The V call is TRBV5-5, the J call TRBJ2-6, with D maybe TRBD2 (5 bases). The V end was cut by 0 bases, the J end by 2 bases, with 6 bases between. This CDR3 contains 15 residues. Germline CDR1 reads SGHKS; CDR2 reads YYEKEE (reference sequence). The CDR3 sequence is CASSLGGTGANVLTF. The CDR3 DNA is TGTGCCAGCAGCTTGGGAGGGACTGGGGCCAACGTCCTGACTTTC.